This TCR beta chain was documented in a study of blood T cell repertoires in COVID-19. About the research overall: T cells, B-cell-depleted T cells, or PBMCs supplied cDNA or gDNA.

With 2 bases removed from V and 5 bases from J, the gap between germline ends came to 9 bases. The CDR3 is 13 amino acids. Germline V gene sequence: CDR1 SGHTA, CDR2 FQGNSA. Profiled with immunoSEQ multiplex PCR; TCRdb holds only in-frame clones, not every one. This sample has about 250,000 clones, with about 82% found just once. Sequenced sample: peripheral blood. V and J are TRBV7-2 and TRBJ2-5; TRBD1 might be the D (5 bases). The receptor was isolated from a woman of 80 years or more with COVID-19, enrolled during active disease. CDR3 in DNA: TGTGCCAGCAGCTTAAGACAGCAGGAGACCCAGTACTTC. Its translation is CASSLRQQETQYF. Supplemented by reference TRBV7-2 and TRBJ2-5, the full variable domain reads GAGVSQSPSNKVTEKGKDVELRCDPISGHTALYWYRQSLGQGLEFLIYFQGNSAPDKSGLPSDRFSAERTGGSVSTLTIQRTQQEDSAVYLCASSLRQQETQYFGPGTRLLVL.